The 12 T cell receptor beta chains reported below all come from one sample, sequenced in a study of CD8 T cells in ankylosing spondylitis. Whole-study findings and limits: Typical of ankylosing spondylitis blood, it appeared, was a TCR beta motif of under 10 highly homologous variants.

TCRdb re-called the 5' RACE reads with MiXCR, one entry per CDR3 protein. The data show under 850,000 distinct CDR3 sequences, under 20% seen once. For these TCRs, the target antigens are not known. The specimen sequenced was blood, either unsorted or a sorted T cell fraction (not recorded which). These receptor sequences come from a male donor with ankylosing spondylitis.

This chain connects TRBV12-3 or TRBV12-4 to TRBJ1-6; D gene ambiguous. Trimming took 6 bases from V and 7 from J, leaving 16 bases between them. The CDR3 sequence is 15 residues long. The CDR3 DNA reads TGTGCCAGCAGCTCCAATATCCCCCGGAATTCACCCCTCCACTTT. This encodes CASSSNIPRNSPLHF.

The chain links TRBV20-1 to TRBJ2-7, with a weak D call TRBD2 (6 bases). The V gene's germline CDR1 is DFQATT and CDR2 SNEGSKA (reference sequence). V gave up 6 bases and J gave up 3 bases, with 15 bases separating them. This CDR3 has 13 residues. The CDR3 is CSATARRDYEQYF. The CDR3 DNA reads TGCAGTGCGACGGCCCGGAGGGACTACGAGCAGTACTTC.

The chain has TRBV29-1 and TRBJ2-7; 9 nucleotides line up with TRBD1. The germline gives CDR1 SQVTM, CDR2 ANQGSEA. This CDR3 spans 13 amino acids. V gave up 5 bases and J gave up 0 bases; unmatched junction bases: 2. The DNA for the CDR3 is TGCAGCGTTACGGGACAGGGCTCCTACGAGCAGTACTTC. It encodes CSVTGQGSYEQYF.

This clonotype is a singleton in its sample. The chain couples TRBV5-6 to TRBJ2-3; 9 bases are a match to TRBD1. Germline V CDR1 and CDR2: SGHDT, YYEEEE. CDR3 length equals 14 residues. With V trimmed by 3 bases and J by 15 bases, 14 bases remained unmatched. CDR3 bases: TGTGCCAGCAGCTCCCTGGATAGGACAGGGGATCTTTATTTT. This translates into CASSSLDRTGDLYF.

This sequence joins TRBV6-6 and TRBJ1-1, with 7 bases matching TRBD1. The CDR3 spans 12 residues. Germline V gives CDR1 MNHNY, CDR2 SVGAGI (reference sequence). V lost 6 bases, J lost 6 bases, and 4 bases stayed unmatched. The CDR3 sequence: CASRQGTAEAFF. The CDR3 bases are TGTGCCAGCAGACAGGGGACCGCTGAAGCTTTCTTT.

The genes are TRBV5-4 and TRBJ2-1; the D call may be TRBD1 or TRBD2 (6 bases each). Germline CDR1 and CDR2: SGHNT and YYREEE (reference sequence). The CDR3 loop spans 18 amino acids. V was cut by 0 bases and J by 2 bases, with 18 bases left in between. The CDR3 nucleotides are TGTGCCAGCAGCTTGGCGAAGGGGGTAGCGGTGGCCTACAATGAGCAGTTCTTC. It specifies CASSLAKGVAVAYNEQFF.

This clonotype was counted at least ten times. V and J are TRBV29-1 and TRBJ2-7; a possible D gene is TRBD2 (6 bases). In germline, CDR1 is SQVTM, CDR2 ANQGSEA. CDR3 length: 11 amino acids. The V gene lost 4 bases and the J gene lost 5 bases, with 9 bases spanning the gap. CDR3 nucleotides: TGCAGCGTTGGACTAGGAGACGAGCAGTACTTC. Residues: CSVGLGDEQYF.

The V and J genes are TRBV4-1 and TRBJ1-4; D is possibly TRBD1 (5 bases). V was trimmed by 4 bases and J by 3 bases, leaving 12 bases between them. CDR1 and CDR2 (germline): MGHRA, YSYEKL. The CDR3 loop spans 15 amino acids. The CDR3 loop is CASSPQQVSNEKLFF. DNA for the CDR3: TGCGCCAGCAGCCCCCAACAGGTCTCTAATGAAAAACTGTTTTTT.

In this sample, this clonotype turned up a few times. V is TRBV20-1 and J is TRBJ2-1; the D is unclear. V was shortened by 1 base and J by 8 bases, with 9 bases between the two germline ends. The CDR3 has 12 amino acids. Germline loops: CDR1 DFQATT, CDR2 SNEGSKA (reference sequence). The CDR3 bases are TGCAGTGCTAGAGGGGTTCGGGATGAGCAGTTCTTC. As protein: CSARGVRDEQFF.

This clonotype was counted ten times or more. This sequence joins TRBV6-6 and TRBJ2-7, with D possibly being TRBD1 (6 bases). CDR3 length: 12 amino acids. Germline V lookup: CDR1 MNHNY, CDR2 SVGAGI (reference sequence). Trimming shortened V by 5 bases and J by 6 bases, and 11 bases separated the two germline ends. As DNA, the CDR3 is TGTGCCAGCAGTGCCACAGGGTTCGAGCAGTACTTC. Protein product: CASSATGFEQYF.

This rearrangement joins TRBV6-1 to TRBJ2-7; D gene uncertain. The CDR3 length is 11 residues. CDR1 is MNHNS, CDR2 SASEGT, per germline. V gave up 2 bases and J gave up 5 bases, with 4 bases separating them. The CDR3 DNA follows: TGTGCCAGCAGTGAACTGAACGAGCAGTACTTC. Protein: CASSELNEQYF.

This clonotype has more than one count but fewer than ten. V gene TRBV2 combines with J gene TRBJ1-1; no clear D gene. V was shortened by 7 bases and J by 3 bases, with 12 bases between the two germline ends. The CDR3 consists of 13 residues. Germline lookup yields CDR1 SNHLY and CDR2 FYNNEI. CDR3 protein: CASTARVDTEAFF. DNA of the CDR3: TGTGCCAGCACCGCGCGGGTGGACACTGAAGCTTTCTTT.